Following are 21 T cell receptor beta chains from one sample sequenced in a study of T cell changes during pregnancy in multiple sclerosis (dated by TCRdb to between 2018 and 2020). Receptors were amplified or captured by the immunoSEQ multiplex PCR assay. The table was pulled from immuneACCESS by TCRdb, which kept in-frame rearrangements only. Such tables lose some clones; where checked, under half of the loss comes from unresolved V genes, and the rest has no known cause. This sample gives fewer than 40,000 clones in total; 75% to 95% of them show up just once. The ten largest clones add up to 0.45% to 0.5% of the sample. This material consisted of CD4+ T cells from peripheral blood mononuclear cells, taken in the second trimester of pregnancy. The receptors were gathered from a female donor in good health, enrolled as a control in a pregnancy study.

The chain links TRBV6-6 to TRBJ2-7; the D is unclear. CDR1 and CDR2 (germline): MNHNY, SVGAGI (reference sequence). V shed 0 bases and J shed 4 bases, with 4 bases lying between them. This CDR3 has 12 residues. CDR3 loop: CASSYSSYEQYF. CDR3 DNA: TGTGCCAGCAGTTACTCGAGTTACGAGCAGTACTTC.

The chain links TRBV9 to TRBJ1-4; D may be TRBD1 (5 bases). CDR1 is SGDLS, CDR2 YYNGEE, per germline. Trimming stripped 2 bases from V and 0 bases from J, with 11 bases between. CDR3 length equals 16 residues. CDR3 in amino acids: CASSVTAITTNEKLFF. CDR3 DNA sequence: TGTGCCAGCAGCGTGACAGCCATTACAACTAATGAAAAACTGTTTTTT.

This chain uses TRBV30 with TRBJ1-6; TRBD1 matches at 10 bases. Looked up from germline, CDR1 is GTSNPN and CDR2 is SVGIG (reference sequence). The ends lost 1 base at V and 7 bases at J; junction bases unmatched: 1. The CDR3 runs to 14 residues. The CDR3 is CAWSGGQGNSPLHF. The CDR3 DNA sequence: TGTGCCTGGAGTGGGGGACAGGGGAATTCACCCCTCCACTTT.

The CDR3 region has the DNA TGCGCCAGCAGTCCCCTAGCGGTGAGGGAGACCCAGTACTTC. Amino acids: CASSPLAVRETQYF. This chain uses TRBV10-2 with TRBJ2-5; 7 nucleotides align to TRBD2. The germline V gene encodes CDR1 WSHSY and CDR2 SAAADI. CDR3 length: 14 amino acids. The V segment lost 5 bases and the J segment 5 bases; nucleotides outside the gene matches: 8.

Here the CDR3 reads CASSGGVIAYGYTF. CDR3 in DNA: TGTGCCAGCAGTGGGGGCGTGATTGCCTATGGCTACACCTTC. This chain connects TRBV6-1 to TRBJ1-2, with D tentatively TRBD1 (5 bases). The germline V gene encodes CDR1 MNHNS and CDR2 SASEGT. V lost 4 bases, J lost 4 bases, and 13 bases lay in between. The CDR3 loop spans 14 amino acids.

For the CDR3, the DNA is TGTGCCAGCAGCTTAGTAGGGGGTGCTGGCGCCCGTAATGAGCAGTTCTTC. Translated, it gives CASSLVGGAGARNEQFF. V is TRBV7-8 and J is TRBJ2-1, with a weak D call TRBD1 (6 bases). The germline V and J ends were trimmed by 1 base and 7 bases, with 20 bases remaining between them. CDR1 and CDR2 (germline): SGHVS, FQNEAQ. The CDR3 is 17 amino acids.

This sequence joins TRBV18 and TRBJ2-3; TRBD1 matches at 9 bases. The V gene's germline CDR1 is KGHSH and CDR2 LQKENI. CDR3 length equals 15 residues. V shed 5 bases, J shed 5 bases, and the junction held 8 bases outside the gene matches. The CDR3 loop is CASSNRDRAGDTQYF. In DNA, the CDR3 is TGTGCCAGCTCAAACCGGGACAGGGCAGGAGATACGCAGTATTTT.

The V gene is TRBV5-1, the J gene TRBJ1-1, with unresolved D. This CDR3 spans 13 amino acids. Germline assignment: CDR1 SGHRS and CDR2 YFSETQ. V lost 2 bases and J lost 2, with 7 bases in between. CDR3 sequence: CASSFAENTEAFF. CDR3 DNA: TGCGCCAGCAGCTTCGCAGAAAACACTGAAGCTTTCTTT. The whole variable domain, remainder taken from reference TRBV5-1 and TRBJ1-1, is KAGVTQTPRYLIKTRGQQVTLSCSPISGHRSVSWYQQTPGQGLQFLFEYFSETQRNKGNFPGRFSGRQFSNSRSEMNVSTLELGDSALYLCASSFAENTEAFFGQGTRLTVV.

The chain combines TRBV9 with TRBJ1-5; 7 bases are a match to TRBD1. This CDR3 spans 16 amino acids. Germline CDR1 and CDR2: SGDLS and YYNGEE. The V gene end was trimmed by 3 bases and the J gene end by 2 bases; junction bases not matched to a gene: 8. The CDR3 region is CASSAAGTEGNQPQHF. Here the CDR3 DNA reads TGTGCCAGCAGCGCGGCCGGGACAGAGGGCAATCAGCCCCAGCATTTT.

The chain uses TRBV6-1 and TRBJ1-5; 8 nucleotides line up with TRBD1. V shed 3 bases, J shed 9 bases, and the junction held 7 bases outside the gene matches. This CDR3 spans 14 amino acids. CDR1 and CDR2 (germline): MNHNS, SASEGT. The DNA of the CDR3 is TGTGCCAGCAGTGAGCGGACAGGGTTGGCGCCCCAGCATTTT. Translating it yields CASSERTGLAPQHF.

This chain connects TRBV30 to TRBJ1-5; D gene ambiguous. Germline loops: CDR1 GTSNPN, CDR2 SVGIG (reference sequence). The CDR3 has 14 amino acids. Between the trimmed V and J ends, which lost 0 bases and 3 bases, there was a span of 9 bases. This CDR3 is CAWSVLQDNQPQHF. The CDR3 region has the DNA TGTGCCTGGAGTGTACTACAAGACAATCAGCCCCAGCATTTT.

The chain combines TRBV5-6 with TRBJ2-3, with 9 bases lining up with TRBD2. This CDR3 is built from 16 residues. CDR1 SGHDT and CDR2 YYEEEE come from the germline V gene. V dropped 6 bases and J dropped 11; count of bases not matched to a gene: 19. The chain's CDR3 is CASTHGAGGLGYRQYF. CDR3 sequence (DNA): TGTGCCAGCACCCATGGGGCGGGGGGGCTTGGCTATAGGCAGTATTTT.

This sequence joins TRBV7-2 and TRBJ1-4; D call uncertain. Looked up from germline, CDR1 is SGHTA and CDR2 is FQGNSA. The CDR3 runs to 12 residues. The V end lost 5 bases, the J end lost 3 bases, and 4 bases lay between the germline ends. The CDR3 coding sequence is TGTGCCAGCAGCCGCGCTAATGAAAAACTGTTTTTT. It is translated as CASSRANEKLFF.

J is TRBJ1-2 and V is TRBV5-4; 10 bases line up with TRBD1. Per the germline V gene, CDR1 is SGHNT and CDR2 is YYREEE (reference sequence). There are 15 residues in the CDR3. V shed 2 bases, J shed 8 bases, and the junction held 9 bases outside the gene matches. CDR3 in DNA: TGTGCCAGCAGCTTTGGGGACAGGGGATCCTTGGGCTACACCTTC. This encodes CASSFGDRGSLGYTF.

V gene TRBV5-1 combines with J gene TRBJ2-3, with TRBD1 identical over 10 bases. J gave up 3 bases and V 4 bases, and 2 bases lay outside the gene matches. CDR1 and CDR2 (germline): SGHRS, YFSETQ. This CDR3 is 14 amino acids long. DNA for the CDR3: TGCGCCAGCAGCCGACAGGGGGCGACAGATACGCAGTATTTT. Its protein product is CASSRQGATDTQYF. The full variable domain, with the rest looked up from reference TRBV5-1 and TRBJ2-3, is KAGVTQTPRYLIKTRGQQVTLSCSPISGHRSVSWYQQTPGQGLQFLFEYFSETQRNKGNFPGRFSGRQFSNSRSEMNVSTLELGDSALYLCASSRQGATDTQYFGPGTRLTVL.

The chain's CDR3 is CASSQQGALEKLFF. In nucleotides, the CDR3 is TGTGCCAGCAGCCAACAGGGGGCGTTGGAAAAACTGTTTTTT. The chain uses TRBV5-4 and TRBJ1-4; 9 bases map to TRBD1. V was clipped by 4 bases and J by 8 bases; unmatched bases: 6. CDR3 length equals 14 residues. Germline values: CDR1 SGHNT, CDR2 YYREEE (reference sequence).

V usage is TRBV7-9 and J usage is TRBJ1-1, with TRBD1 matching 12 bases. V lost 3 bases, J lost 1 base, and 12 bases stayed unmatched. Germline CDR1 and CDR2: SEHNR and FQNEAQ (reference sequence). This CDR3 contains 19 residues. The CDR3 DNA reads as TGTGCCAGCAGCTTCCCTTCTACGGGACAGGGGGCTTCGAACACTGAAGCTTTCTTT. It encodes CASSFPSTGQGASNTEAFF.

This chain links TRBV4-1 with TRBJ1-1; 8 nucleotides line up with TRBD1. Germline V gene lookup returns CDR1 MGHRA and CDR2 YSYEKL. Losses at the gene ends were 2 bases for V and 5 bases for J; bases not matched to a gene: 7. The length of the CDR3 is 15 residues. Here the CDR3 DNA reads TGCGCCAGCAGCCAACAACAGGGGGGGGGAACTGAAGCTTTCTTT. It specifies CASSQQQGGGTEAFF.

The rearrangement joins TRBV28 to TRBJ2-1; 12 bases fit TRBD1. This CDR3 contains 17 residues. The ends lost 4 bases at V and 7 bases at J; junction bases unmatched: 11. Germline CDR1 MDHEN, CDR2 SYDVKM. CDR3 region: CASSSHLGQGAQNEQFF. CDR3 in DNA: TGTGCCAGCAGTTCCCACTTGGGACAGGGGGCGCAGAATGAGCAGTTCTTC.

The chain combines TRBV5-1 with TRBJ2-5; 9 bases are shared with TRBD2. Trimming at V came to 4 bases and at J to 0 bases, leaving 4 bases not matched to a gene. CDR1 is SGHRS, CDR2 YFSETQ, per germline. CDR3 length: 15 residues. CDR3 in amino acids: CASSLTSGNQETQYF. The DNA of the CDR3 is TGCGCCAGCAGCCTGACTAGCGGAAACCAAGAGACCCAGTACTTC.

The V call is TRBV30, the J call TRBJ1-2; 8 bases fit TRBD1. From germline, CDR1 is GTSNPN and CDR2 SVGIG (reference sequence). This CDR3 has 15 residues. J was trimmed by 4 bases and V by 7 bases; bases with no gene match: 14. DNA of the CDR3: TGTGCCTACCTGACTGACAGGGGTTTTGTCTATGGCTACACCTTC. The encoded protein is CAYLTDRGFVYGYTF.